These 24 T cell receptor beta chains share one sample of origin, sequenced in a study of shared clonotypes between healthy human individuals. Generated by immunoSEQ multiplex PCR, the TCRdb table keeps only in-frame clones and is missing some. This sample carries some 2,500,000 clones, around 93% of them seen once, and the ten largest clones take 0.3% to 0.45%. The sequenced sample consisted of naive CD4+ T cells from PBMCs. Subset of the sample: CD45RA+ positively selected. The receptors were sampled from a man between 18 and 35 years old in good health. Some clones in this sample may be carry-over from other donors' samples.

The chain uses TRBV2 and TRBJ1-5; D possibly corresponds to TRBD1 (6 bases). The length of the CDR3 is 15 residues. Germline CDR1 is SNHLY and CDR2 is FYNNEI. Deletions cut 4 bases from V and 6 bases from J, with 16 bases between. CDR3 DNA: TGTGCCAGCAGTGTACAGGGTGGCCCCCGTCAGCCCCAGCATTTT. It specifies CASSVQGGPRQPQHF.

For this clone: The same CDR3 is also encoded by other DNA sequences in this sample. The chain carries TRBV7-9 and TRBJ2-2; weak D call: TRBD1 (5 bases). V was shortened by 2 bases and J by 6 bases, with 7 bases between the two germline ends. Per germline, CDR1 SEHNR and CDR2 FQNEAQ (reference sequence). The CDR3 is made up of 13 amino acids. CDR3 nucleotide sequence: TGTGCCAGCAGCTTACTAGGGGCCGGGGAGCTGTTTTTT. This translates into CASSLLGAGELFF.

As DNA, the CDR3 is TGTGCCAGCAGCCCACAGGGAGCACATCAGCCCCAGCATTTT. Translation: CASSPQGAHQPQHF. V is TRBV7-6 and J is TRBJ1-5, with D maybe TRBD1 (6 bases). Germline assignment: CDR1 SGHVS and CDR2 FNYEAQ. The CDR3 extends over 14 amino acids. The V and J ends lost 5 bases and 5 bases respectively, with 13 bases between them. Complete variable domain (other parts from reference TRBV7-6 and TRBJ1-5): GAGVSQSPRYKVTKRGQDVALRCDPISGHVSLYWYRQALGQGPEFLTYFNYEAQQDKSGLPNDRFSAERPEGSISTLTIQRTEQRDSAMYRCASSPQGAHQPQHFGDGTRLSIL.

This chain uses TRBV19 with TRBJ2-7; 7 bases fit TRBD2. Germline trimming cut 5 bases from V and 0 bases from J; bases unmatched to any gene: 13. Germline-derived CDR1 and CDR2 are LNHDA and SQIVND (reference sequence). There are 17 residues in the CDR3. The CDR3 sequence: CASSPDGGERPSYEQYF. CDR3 nucleotide sequence: TGTGCCAGTAGTCCCGATGGGGGGGAGAGACCCTCCTACGAGCAGTACTTC.

The chain carries TRBV10-3 and TRBJ2-3; D is possibly TRBD2 (5 bases). Germline loops: CDR1 ENHRY, CDR2 SYGVKD. The CDR3 has 15 residues. V gave up 2 bases and J gave up 4 bases, with 13 bases separating them. CDR3: CAISEGSRLPDTQYF. CDR3 sequence (DNA): TGTGCCATCAGTGAGGGATCTAGACTACCAGATACGCAGTATTTT.

The V and J genes are TRBV5-8 and TRBJ1-5; tentatively, D is TRBD1 (6 bases). Trimming took 2 bases from V and 2 from J, leaving 11 bases between them. The CDR3 is 15 amino acids. The V gene's germline CDR1 is SGHTS and CDR2 YDEGEE. This chain's CDR3 is CASSLQGSGNQPQHF. CDR3 nucleotide sequence: TGTGCCAGCAGCTTACAGGGATCTGGCAATCAGCCCCAGCATTTT.

The V gene is TRBV5-6, the J gene TRBJ2-7; D is undetermined. Trimming pared 4 bases from V and 0 bases from J, leaving 8 bases between. CDR1 SGHDT and CDR2 YYEEEE come from the germline V gene. This CDR3 has 13 amino acids. DNA for the CDR3: TGTGCCAGCAGCCTTAGGAGCTCCTACGAGCAGTACTTC. Translating it yields CASSLRSSYEQYF.

The chain carries TRBV6-1 and TRBJ1-4; D perhaps matches TRBD1 (5 bases). The CDR3 has 15 amino acids. The V and J ends lost 3 bases and 8 bases respectively, with 16 bases between them. Looked up from germline, CDR1 is MNHNS and CDR2 is SASEGT. DNA for the CDR3: TGTGCCAGCAGTGAGGGTGGGGGGAATGAGGAAAAACTGTTTTTT. Protein sequence: CASSEGGGNEEKLFF.

The chain combines TRBV11-2 with TRBJ2-1; unclear D gene. This CDR3 has 12 amino acids. CDR1 SGHAT and CDR2 FQNNGV come from the germline V gene. Trimming left V 2 bases short and J 7 bases short, with 6 bases between. CDR3 protein: CASSLIQNEQFF. CDR3 DNA: TGTGCCAGCAGCTTAATCCAAAATGAGCAGTTCTTC.

The J gene is TRBJ1-5, the V gene TRBV2; tentative D call: TRBD1 (5 bases). Germline V gene sequence: CDR1 SNHLY, CDR2 FYNNEI. CDR3 size: 13 residues. V was trimmed by 6 bases and J by 2 bases, leaving 8 bases between them. The CDR3 DNA reads TGTGCCAGCAGGGAACAGGGCAATCAGCCCCAGCATTTT. As protein: CASREQGNQPQHF. The variable domain in full, with the rest retrieved from reference TRBV2 and TRBJ1-5, is EPEVTQTPSHQVTQMGQEVILRCVPISNHLYFYWYRQILGQKVEFLVSFYNNEISEKSEIFDDQFSVERPDGSNFTLKIRSTKLEDSAMYFCASREQGNQPQHFGDGTRLSIL.

The genes are TRBV5-4 and TRBJ1-1; no clear D gene. The CDR3 covers 13 residues. The germline V and J ends were trimmed by 4 bases and 5 bases, with 12 bases remaining between them. Germline CDR1 is SGHNT and CDR2 is YYREEE (reference sequence). The CDR3 DNA reads TGTGCCAGCAGCACCTTATTGGGGACTGAAGCTTTCTTT. It translates to CASSTLLGTEAFF.

The CDR3 DNA is TGTGCCAGCAGTGCCTCACTAGCGGGAGGGCGGGAGCAGTTCTTC. Protein: CASSASLAGGREQFF. The chain has TRBV27 and TRBJ2-1, with 13 bases fitting TRBD2. The germline CDR1 and CDR2 sequences are MNHEY and SMNVEV (reference sequence). Trimming removed 5 bases from V and 10 bases from J; junction bases left unmatched: 8. The CDR3 extends over 15 amino acids.

Concerning this clone itself: Other DNA sequences in the same sample also yield this CDR3. V gene TRBV28 combines with J gene TRBJ1-3; TRBD1 matches 10 bases. The germline V gene has CDR1 MDHEN and CDR2 SYDVKM. The V segment lost 5 bases and the J segment 4 bases; nucleotides outside the gene matches: 5. The CDR3 has 15 amino acids. CDR3 sequence: CASSPLGQGGNTIYF. The CDR3 DNA reads as TGTGCCAGCAGTCCACTGGGACAGGGGGGAAACACCATATATTTT.

J is TRBJ1-1 and V is TRBV9; TRBD1 is a possible D gene (6 bases). Trimming took 4 bases from V and 1 from J, leaving 14 bases between them. Per the germline V gene, CDR1 is SGDLS and CDR2 is YYNGEE. The CDR3 sequence is 15 residues long. The CDR3 is CASSTSGVRNTEAFF. The CDR3 DNA is TGTGCCAGCAGCACCTCAGGGGTGCGGAACACTGAAGCTTTCTTT.

On this clone: In the same sample, other DNA sequences code for this CDR3. The chain carries TRBV28 and TRBJ2-4; 9 bases agree with TRBD2. Unmatched junction bases numbered 3, after V lost 8 bases and J lost 4 bases. CDR1 is MDHEN and CDR2 is SYDVKM in the germline V gene. The CDR3 extends over 13 amino acids. This CDR3 is CASRGGAKNIQYF. The CDR3 coding sequence is TGTGCCAGCCGCGGGGGGGCAAAAAACATTCAGTACTTC.

This clone was counted a single time. The V gene is TRBV18, the J gene TRBJ1-4; no clear D gene. The V and J ends lost 0 bases and 8 bases respectively, with 7 bases between them. The CDR3 is 13 amino acids. Looked up from germline, CDR1 is KGHSH and CDR2 is LQKENI. The CDR3 coding sequence is TGTGCCAGCTCACCACCGGTCGGGGAAAAACTGTTTTTT. This sequence encodes CASSPPVGEKLFF.

This rearrangement joins TRBV5-4 to TRBJ2-2; D could derive from TRBD1 or TRBD2 (6 bases each). The germline V and J ends were trimmed by 1 base and 8 bases, with 12 bases remaining between them. CDR3 length: 14 amino acids. CDR1 is SGHNT and CDR2 is YYREEE in the germline V gene (reference sequence). The CDR3 is CASSLSWGAGELFF. The CDR3 region has the DNA TGTGCCAGCAGCTTGTCCTGGGGGGCAGGGGAGCTGTTTTTT.

This clone was counted a single time. The chain uses TRBV19 and TRBJ2-7; D perhaps matches TRBD2 (6 bases). This CDR3 region has 12 residues. V was shortened by 7 bases and J by 4 bases, with 11 bases between the two germline ends. Germline values: CDR1 LNHDA, CDR2 SQIVND (reference sequence). The DNA for the CDR3 is TGTGCCAGTACCGCAGGGAGGTACGAGCAGTACTTC. Translated: CASTAGRYEQYF.

Comment on this clone: At one boundary the junction diverges from the germline segment, which might be a read error. V gene TRBV14 combines with J gene TRBJ1-1, with a possible D match to TRBD1 (5 bases). Germline V gene lookup returns CDR1 SGHDN and CDR2 FVKESK. The CDR3 consists of 12 residues. CDR3 bases: TGTGCCAGCAGCCCCCAGGGAACCCGACCCCTCTTT. Protein product: CASSPQGTRPLF.

The chain uses TRBV7-8 and TRBJ2-1, with TRBD1 identical over 7 bases. The germline gives CDR1 SGHVS, CDR2 FQNEAQ. Germline trimming cut 3 bases from V and 9 bases from J; bases unmatched to any gene: 5. The CDR3 is 13 amino acids. CDR3 DNA sequence: TGTGCCAGCAGCTTCTACAGGGGCGGTGAGCAGTTCTTC. Protein: CASSFYRGGEQFF.

The chain links TRBV10-3 to TRBJ1-2; weak D call: TRBD1 (6 bases). The V and J ends lost 10 bases and 4 bases respectively, with 13 bases between them. CDR1 is ENHRY and CDR2 is SYGVKD in the germline V gene. The CDR3 length is 12 residues. CDR3 sequence reads: CASGTFGYGYTF. CDR3 DNA: TGTGCCAGTGGGACATTCGGCTATGGCTACACCTTC.

This chain joins TRBV5-1 and TRBJ2-7, with a weak D call TRBD1 (6 bases). This CDR3 has 12 amino acids. V was trimmed by 5 bases and J by 4 bases, leaving 10 bases between them. Germline V gene sequence: CDR1 SGHRS, CDR2 YFSETQ. The CDR3 bases are TGCGCCAGCAGGTCGCAGGGGTACGAGCAGTACTTC. This translates into CASRSQGYEQYF.

CDR3 nucleotides: TGTGCCATCAGTGATGGGAGAGGTGACCCTAGCAATCAGCCCCAGCATTTT. This sequence encodes CAISDGRGDPSNQPQHF. The chain uses TRBV10-3 and TRBJ1-5; D ambiguous. Trimming took off 3 bases at V and 0 bases at J, with 15 bases between the two ends. The germline V gene encodes CDR1 ENHRY and CDR2 SYGVKD. The CDR3 covers 17 residues.

This sequence joins TRBV11-3 and TRBJ2-7; D may be TRBD1 (5 bases). The germline V gene encodes CDR1 SGHNT and CDR2 YENEEA. Deletions cut 5 bases from V and 1 base from J, with 15 bases between. The CDR3 is 15 residues long. The CDR3 is CASSPGAIGSYEQYF. In nucleotides, the CDR3 is TGTGCCAGCAGCCCTGGGGCAATAGGGTCCTACGAGCAGTACTTC.